This passage covers 24 T cell receptor beta chains from one sample sequenced in a study of PD-1 blockade in mismatch repair-deficient tumors. Only in-frame clones appear in the TCRdb table, and some are missing; sequencing was by immunoSEQ multiplex PCR. The sample lists roughly 120,000 clones, 88% occurring once. The specimen was peripheral blood, collected just over 70 weeks after starting pembrolizumab. The source is an adult with mismatch repair-deficient cancer.

The table lists this clone with a few counts. V and J are TRBV29-1 and TRBJ2-2, with D unclear. Trimming cost V 2 bases and J 1 base, with 2 bases left between them. In germline, CDR1 is SQVTM, CDR2 ANQGSEA. This CDR3 has 12 residues. CDR3 nucleotides: TGCAGCGTTGAACAGAACACCGGGGAGCTGTTTTTT. It specifies CSVEQNTGELFF.

The chain is built from TRBV7-9 and TRBJ2-4, with D hard to call. Trimming cost V 4 bases and J 7 bases, with 11 bases left between them. The CDR3 length is 13 residues. Germline values: CDR1 SEHNR, CDR2 FQNEAQ (reference sequence). In DNA, the CDR3 is TGTGCCAGCAGCTCCCAGAATGGGAACATTCAGTACTTC. Residues: CASSSQNGNIQYF.

The chain recombines TRBV7-9 with TRBJ2-2; 9 bases align to TRBD1. V lost 6 bases, J lost 8 bases, and 10 bases stayed unmatched. CDR1 and CDR2 (germline): SEHNR, FQNEAQ (reference sequence). This CDR3 comprises 15 residues. CDR3 protein: CASSDRDRDLGELFF. The CDR3 DNA reads TGTGCCAGCAGTGACCGGGACAGGGACCTGGGGGAGCTGTTTTTT. Based on the CDR3 plus reference TRBV7-9 and TRBJ2-2, the full variable domain is DTGVSQNPRHKITKRGQNVTFRCDPISEHNRLYWYRQTLGQGPEFLTYFQNEAQLEKSRLLSDRFSAERPKGSFSTLEIQRTEQGDSAMYLCASSDRDRDLGELFFGEGSRLTVL.

V usage is TRBV28 and J usage is TRBJ2-3, with 7 bases lining up with TRBD2. The CDR3 is 12 residues long. The J segment lost 6 bases and the V segment lost 3 bases, leaving 0 bases of the junction unmatched. The germline gives CDR1 MDHEN, CDR2 SYDVKM. The CDR3 sequence is CASSFGRDTQYF. In DNA, the CDR3 is TGTGCCAGCAGTTTCGGGAGGGATACGCAGTATTTT.

This rearrangement joins TRBV5-6 to TRBJ1-1; 7 bases match TRBD1. CDR1 and CDR2 from the germline V gene are SGHDT and YYEEEE. Losses at the gene ends were 1 base for V and 3 bases for J; bases not matched to a gene: 9. The CDR3 is made up of 16 amino acids. The CDR3 is CASSLRGGEGDTEAFF. The DNA for the CDR3 is TGTGCCAGCAGCTTGCGAGGGGGCGAAGGGGACACTGAAGCTTTCTTT. Filled out from reference TRBV5-6 and TRBJ1-1, the complete variable domain reads DAGVTQSPTHLIKTRGQQVTLRCSPKSGHDTVSWYQQALGQGPQFIFQYYEEEERQRGNFPDRFSGHQFPNYSSELNVNALLLGDSALYLCASSLRGGEGDTEAFFGQGTRLTVV.

The chain is built from TRBV6-1 and TRBJ2-1, with 7 bases identical to TRBD2. V shed 4 bases and J 3 bases; nucleotides not matched to a gene: 6. There are 15 residues in the CDR3. CDR1 MNHNS and CDR2 SASEGT come from the germline V gene. CDR3: CASSASGALYNEQFF. DNA for the CDR3: TGTGCCAGCAGTGCGAGCGGGGCCCTCTACAATGAGCAGTTCTTC.

J is TRBJ1-2 and V is TRBV19; 9 bases align to TRBD1. The CDR3 covers 15 residues. Germline trimming cut 6 bases from V and 8 bases from J; bases unmatched to any gene: 13. Per the germline V gene, CDR1 is LNHDA and CDR2 is SQIVND (reference sequence). The CDR3 region is CASRKTGGAKGGYTF. The CDR3 DNA reads TGTGCCAGTAGAAAAACAGGGGGCGCAAAGGGCGGCTACACCTTC.

This chain connects TRBV5-1 to TRBJ2-2, with 10 positions matching TRBD2. This CDR3 comprises 15 residues. With V trimmed by 3 bases and J by 8 bases, 7 bases remained unmatched. CDR1 and CDR2 (germline): SGHRS, YFSETQ. In nucleotides, the CDR3 is TGCGCCAGCAGCTACCTAGCGGGAGCGAGAGGGGAGCTGTTTTTT. Translation: CASSYLAGARGELFF.

The chain employs TRBV5-1 and TRBJ1-3; 8 bases match TRBD1. V was pared by 7 bases and J by 0 bases, with 18 bases of the junction left unmatched. The CDR3 length is 19 residues. Germline values: CDR1 SGHRS, CDR2 YFSETQ. CDR3 sequence: CASGPDRGIWDDSGNTIYF. In DNA, the CDR3 is TGCGCCAGCGGTCCCGACAGGGGTATCTGGGACGACTCTGGAAACACCATATATTTT.

The genes are TRBV9 and TRBJ2-7, with TRBD1 as a possible D gene (5 bases). The CDR3 is made up of 15 amino acids. Looked up from germline, CDR1 is SGDLS and CDR2 is YYNGEE. Trimming shortened V by 0 bases and J by 4 bases, and 14 bases separated the two germline ends. This chain's CDR3 is CASSVAQEPTYEQYF. The CDR3 DNA is TGTGCCAGCAGCGTAGCACAGGAGCCGACTTACGAGCAGTACTTC. Together with reference TRBV9 and TRBJ2-7, the CDR3 gives the full variable domain: DSGVTQTPKHLITATGQRVTLRCSPRSGDLSVYWYQQSLDQGLQFLIQYYNGEERAKGNILERFSAQQFPDLHSELNLSSLELGDSALYFCASSVAQEPTYEQYFGPGTRLTVT.

This clone was detected only once. The chain's CDR3 is CASTSGGDTQYF. The CDR3 bases are TGTGCCAGTACCTCCGGGGGAGATACGCAGTATTTT. The chain carries TRBV19 and TRBJ2-3; possibly TRBD2 for D (6 bases). Per the germline V gene, CDR1 is LNHDA and CDR2 is SQIVND (reference sequence). V gave up 7 bases and J gave up 5 bases, with 10 bases separating them. This CDR3 has 12 amino acids.

This rearrangement joins TRBV28 to TRBJ2-1; D remains ambiguous. V lost 3 bases and J 5 bases, leaving 11 bases between the germline ends. CDR1 and CDR2 from the germline V gene are MDHEN and SYDVKM. The CDR3 loop spans 14 amino acids. This CDR3 is CASSLRRPNNEQFF. Here the CDR3 DNA reads TGTGCCAGCAGTTTGAGACGGCCTAACAATGAGCAGTTCTTC. Looking up the rest from reference TRBV28 and TRBJ2-1 gives the full variable domain: DVKVTQSSRYLVKRTGEKVFLECVQDMDHENMFWYRQDPGLGLRLIYFSYDVKMKEKGDIPEGYSVSREKKERFSLILESASTNQTSMYLCASSLRRPNNEQFFGPGTRLTVL.

The chain employs TRBV6-5 and TRBJ2-1, with D maybe TRBD1 (6 bases). This CDR3 has 14 residues. V shed 5 bases and J shed 14 bases, with 22 bases lying between them. CDR1 is MNHEY, CDR2 SVGAGI, per germline. CDR3 nucleotides: TGTGCCAGCAGTCAGGACAGTTCCCTCAAGACGAAGTTCTTC. This sequence encodes CASSQDSSLKTKFF.

The rearrangement uses TRBV11-3 and TRBJ2-7, with 9 bases aligning to TRBD1. The CDR3 has 15 amino acids. The germline CDR1 and CDR2 sequences are SGHNT and YENEEA. Unmatched junction bases numbered 5, after V lost 1 base and J lost 4 bases. This chain's CDR3 is CASSLVGTGLYEQYF. CDR3 DNA sequence: TGTGCCAGCAGCTTAGTGGGGACAGGGTTATACGAGCAGTACTTC.

Here the CDR3 reads CASSDGRAGNEQFF. The CDR3 DNA reads TGTGCCAGCAGTGACGGGAGGGCCGGCAATGAGCAGTTCTTC. The V and J genes are TRBV6-4 and TRBJ2-1; 7 bases match TRBD2. The V and J ends lost 2 bases and 6 bases, in that order; junction bases with no gene match: 4. The CDR3 runs 14 residues. Germline V gene sequence: CDR1 MRHNA, CDR2 SNTAGT.

This clone was detected once. The chain couples TRBV6-5 to TRBJ2-7, with TRBD2 as a possible D gene (5 bases). Germline V gene sequence: CDR1 MNHEY, CDR2 SVGAGI. The CDR3 spans 13 residues. Trimming shortened V by 8 bases and J by 2 bases, and 13 bases separated the two germline ends. The CDR3 loop is CASGRADAYEQYF. In nucleotides, the CDR3 is TGTGCCAGCGGCAGAGCGGATGCCTACGAGCAGTACTTC.

This clone was observed a handful of times. The chain is built from TRBV9 and TRBJ2-7; a possible D gene is TRBD2 (5 bases). V was shortened by 6 bases and J by 3 bases, with 16 bases between the two germline ends. The germline V gene has CDR1 SGDLS and CDR2 YYNGEE. This CDR3 comprises 14 residues. Written as DNA, the CDR3 is TGTGCCAGCAACCCCGGGAAGGAAAACTACGAGCAGTACTTC. It yields the protein CASNPGKENYEQYF.

The genes are TRBV5-8 and TRBJ2-5; 14 nucleotides match TRBD2. This CDR3 spans 17 amino acids. Germline V gives CDR1 SGHTS, CDR2 YDEGEE. V dropped 3 bases and J dropped 0; count of bases not matched to a gene: 4. The DNA for the CDR3 is TGTGCCAGCAGCTCCGGACTAGCGGGAGGCCACCAAGAGACCCAGTACTTC. This gives the protein CASSSGLAGGHQETQYF.

The rearrangement links TRBV4-2 to TRBJ2-3, with 12 bases lining up with TRBD2. Trimming removed 1 base from V and 1 base from J; junction bases left unmatched: 6. This CDR3 comprises 18 residues. Germline V gene data show CDR1 as LGHNA and CDR2 as YNFKEQ. The CDR3: CASSQALLAGGRTDTQYF. CDR3 coding DNA: TGTGCCAGCAGCCAAGCCTTACTAGCGGGAGGACGCACAGATACGCAGTATTTT.

The chain joins TRBV10-2 to TRBJ2-2; 8 bases match TRBD1. CDR1 is WSHSY and CDR2 is SAAADI in the germline V gene. CDR3 length equals 14 residues. The junction had 6 bases not matched to a gene; V was cut back by 6 bases and J by 6 bases. Here the CDR3 reads CASSAGGAAGELFF. The CDR3 bases are TGCGCCAGCAGCGCAGGGGGCGCGGCCGGGGAGCTGTTTTTT.

The chain combines TRBV5-1 with TRBJ2-5; D may be TRBD2 (6 bases). In germline, CDR1 is SGHRS, CDR2 YFSETQ. The CDR3 loop spans 13 amino acids. Trimming left V 0 bases short and J 5 bases short, with 8 bases between. The CDR3 coding sequence is TGCGCCAGCAGCTTGGCCGGAGGGGAGACCCAGTACTTC. Translating gives CASSLAGGETQYF.

This chain links TRBV6-5 with TRBJ2-1; no clear D. The CDR3 sequence is 13 residues long. Trimming pared 7 bases from V and 4 bases from J, leaving 11 bases between. Germline V gives CDR1 MNHEY, CDR2 SVGAGI. Written as DNA, the CDR3 is TGTGCCAGCACCGACTGGAATTACAATGAGCAGTTCTTC. Translating it yields CASTDWNYNEQFF.

The V and J genes are TRBV29-1 and TRBJ2-3, with TRBD2 as a possible D gene (5 bases). Trimming cost V 4 bases and J 0 bases, with 17 bases left between them. The CDR3 contains 16 residues. The germline V gene has CDR1 SQVTM and CDR2 ANQGSEA. CDR3 residues: CSVVAAGYRSTDTQYF. CDR3 DNA sequence: TGCAGCGTTGTGGCTGCGGGCTATCGAAGCACAGATACGCAGTATTTT.

The rearrangement links TRBV4-3 to TRBJ1-1; unclear D gene. The CDR3 is 15 amino acids. V lost 1 base and J lost 4, with 13 bases in between. The V gene's germline CDR1 is LGHNA and CDR2 YSLEER. The CDR3 DNA sequence: TGCGCCAGCAGCCAAGTAGTAGGGTCTCCCACTGAAGCTTTCTTT. Translating it yields CASSQVVGSPTEAFF.